This T cell receptor beta chain was sequenced during a study of T-cell memory formation after mild COVID-19. At the level of the study: Largely, TCR clusters stayed within a single donor.

A 5'RACE reaction primed in the constant segment made cDNA libraries of TCR alpha and TCR beta, and these carried sample barcodes and UMIs. TCRdb recomputed calls from the 5' RACE reads with MiXCR, one row per CDR3 protein. The sample records 190,000 or so distinct CDR3 sequences, 20% to 25% being singletons. General study findings and limits: Balance between CD4 and CD8 was seen in clones contracting day 15 to 85, and a CD4+ lean was seen in later expanders. Day 37-peaking second-wave clones had unconfirmed SARS-CoV-2 specificity.

Worth noting for this clonotype: The antigen remains unidentified.

This receptor was obtained from an adult woman who had mild COVID-19 (a few samples of this study predate the infection). Cell type and time point are not known. The sample was PBMCs or a T cell subset sorted from them (not recorded which).

CDR3 DNA sequence: TGTGCCAGCGCAGGGTTGAACACTGAAGCTTTCTTT. Protein product: CASAGLNTEAFF. The chain recombines TRBV9 with TRBJ1-1; D might be TRBD1 (5 bases). The germline gives CDR1 SGDLS, CDR2 YYNGEE. CDR3 length: 12 amino acids. Trimming left V 7 bases short and J 0 bases short, with 7 bases between. The full variable domain, with the rest looked up from reference TRBV9 and TRBJ1-1, is DSGVTQTPKHLITATGQRVTLRCSPRSGDLSVYWYQQSLDQGLQFLIQYYNGEERAKGNILERFSAQQFPDLHSELNLSSLELGDSALYFCASAGLNTEAFFGQGTRLTVV.